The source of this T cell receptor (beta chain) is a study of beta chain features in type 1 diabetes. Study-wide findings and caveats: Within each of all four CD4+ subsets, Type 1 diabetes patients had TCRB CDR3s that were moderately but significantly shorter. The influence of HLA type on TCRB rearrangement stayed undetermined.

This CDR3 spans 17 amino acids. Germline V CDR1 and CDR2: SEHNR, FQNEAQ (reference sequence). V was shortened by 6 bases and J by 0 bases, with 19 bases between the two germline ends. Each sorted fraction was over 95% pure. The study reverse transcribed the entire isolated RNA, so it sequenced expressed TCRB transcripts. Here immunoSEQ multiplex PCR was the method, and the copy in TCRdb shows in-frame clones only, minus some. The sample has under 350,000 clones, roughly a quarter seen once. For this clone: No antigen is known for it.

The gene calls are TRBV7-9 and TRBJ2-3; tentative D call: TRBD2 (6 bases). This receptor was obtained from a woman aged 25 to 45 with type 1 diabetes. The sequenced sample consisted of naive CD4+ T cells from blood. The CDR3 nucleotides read TGTGCCAGCAGTACTCCGGGAGCAGGACCTAGCACAGATACGCAGTATTTT. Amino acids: CASSTPGAGPSTDTQYF.